This T cell receptor beta chain appears in the sequencing data of a study of shared clonotypes between healthy human individuals. CD45RO-negative cells were positively selected for CCR7, leaving out terminally differentiated effector memory CD45RA+ cells. Libraries were prepared by immunoSEQ multiplex PCR; TCRdb keeps only in-frame clonotypes and omits some of them. The sample has hundreds of thousands of clones; 90% to 97% are singletons. This CDR3 is built from 16 residues. CDR1 is LNHNV, CDR2 YYDKDF, per germline (reference sequence). V was clipped by 5 bases and J by 0 bases, with 16 bases between them.

The source is a woman aged 25 to 39 in good health. This chain links TRBV15 with TRBJ1-1, with a possible D match to TRBD1 (5 bases). The source material was naive CD8+ T cells sorted from blood. For the CDR3, the DNA is TGTGCCACCAGCGAAGGGGCGGGACTCCTGAACACTGAAGCTTTCTTT. It encodes CATSEGAGLLNTEAFF.